The 32 T cell receptor beta chains in this list originate from one sample, sequenced in a study of Ad26.COV2.S vaccination and SARS-CoV-2 variants. The method was immunoSEQ multiplex PCR; TCRdb's version includes in-frame clones alone and lacks a portion of them. The table includes 85,000 to 95,000 clones, approximately 77% detected once. Sequenced here: peripheral blood, sampled after recovery from COVID-19. These receptors were obtained from a human donor who had recovered from COVID-19.

The CDR3 loop reads CASRSRGGRMETQYF. The CDR3 DNA reads as TGTGCCAGCAGATCACGTGGCGGGAGAATGGAGACCCAGTACTTC. This sequence joins TRBV28 and TRBJ2-5; 7 bases fit TRBD2. CDR1 MDHEN and CDR2 SYDVKM come from the germline V gene. The CDR3 covers 15 residues. V shed 6 bases and J 5 bases; nucleotides not matched to a gene: 12.

CDR3 region: CASKIAGGETQYF. Written as DNA, the CDR3 is TGTGCCAGCAAAATAGCGGGAGGAGAGACCCAGTACTTC. J is TRBJ2-5 and V is TRBV6-5, with 10 nucleotides matching TRBD2. V lost 7 bases, J lost 4 bases, and 3 bases stayed unmatched. The CDR3 has 13 amino acids. Looked up from germline, CDR1 is MNHEY and CDR2 is SVGAGI.

The gene calls are TRBV15 and TRBJ2-5; possibly TRBD2 for D (5 bases). The CDR3 totals 17 residues. Looked up from germline, CDR1 is LNHNV and CDR2 is YYDKDF (reference sequence). V was cut by 0 bases and J by 3 bases, with 17 bases left in between. The CDR3 loop reads CATSRDAAGRPKETQYF. The CDR3 coding sequence is TGTGCCACCAGCAGAGATGCGGCGGGCCGACCAAAAGAGACCCAGTACTTC.

This clone was seen more than once but under ten times. This chain links TRBV7-2 with TRBJ2-1; TRBD2 matches at 13 bases. CDR1 SGHTA and CDR2 FQGNSA come from the germline V gene. V lost 7 bases, J lost 7 bases, and 4 bases stayed unmatched. There are 14 residues in the CDR3. Here the CDR3 reads CASKPGLAGNEQFF. CDR3 coding DNA: TGTGCCAGCAAACCGGGACTAGCGGGAAATGAGCAGTTCTTC.

This sequence joins TRBV29-1 and TRBJ1-5; TRBD1 matches at 9 bases. CDR3 length: 15 amino acids. Germline V gene lookup returns CDR1 SQVTM and CDR2 ANQGSEA. J gave up 6 bases and V 5 bases, and 11 bases lay outside the gene matches. DNA for the CDR3: TGCAGCGTTTCTATAACAGGGGGCGGAGGTCAGCCCCAGCATTTT. Residues: CSVSITGGGGQPQHF.

V usage is TRBV4-1 and J usage is TRBJ1-4; TRBD1 agrees at 9 bases. The germline CDR1 and CDR2 sequences are MGHRA and YSYEKL. CDR3 size: 17 residues. With 3 bases clipped from V and 3 bases from J, the junction kept 8 bases outside the gene matches. The CDR3 sequence: CASSHPDRGVSNEKLFF. DNA for the CDR3: TGCGCCAGCAGCCACCCGGACAGGGGCGTTTCTAATGAAAAACTGTTTTTT.

This chain joins TRBV28 and TRBJ1-3; D unresolved. Deletions cut 2 bases from V and 4 bases from J, with 3 bases between. The CDR3 is made up of 12 amino acids. The germline CDR1 and CDR2 sequences are MDHEN and SYDVKM. DNA of the CDR3: TGTGCCAGCAGTTTACGGGGAAACACCATATATTTT. Protein product: CASSLRGNTIYF.

This rearrangement joins TRBV7-2 to TRBJ1-4, with no clear D. Germline loops: CDR1 SGHTA, CDR2 FQGNSA. Trimming shortened V by 5 bases and J by 7 bases, and 8 bases separated the two germline ends. This CDR3 has 12 residues. CDR3 coding DNA: TGTGCCAGCAGCGGCTTCGGTGAAAAACTGTTTTTT. It specifies CASSGFGEKLFF.

The chain has TRBV9 and TRBJ2-1, with 8 bases aligning to TRBD2. The CDR3 consists of 15 residues. Germline loops: CDR1 SGDLS, CDR2 YYNGEE. V was pared by 1 base and J by 2 bases, with 2 bases of the junction left unmatched. This chain's CDR3 is CASSVSGGTYNEQFF. The CDR3 DNA sequence: TGTGCCAGCAGCGTAAGCGGGGGTACCTACAATGAGCAGTTCTTC. Looking up the rest from reference TRBV9 and TRBJ2-1 gives the full variable domain: DSGVTQTPKHLITATGQRVTLRCSPRSGDLSVYWYQQSLDQGLQFLIQYYNGEERAKGNILERFSAQQFPDLHSELNLSSLELGDSALYFCASSVSGGTYNEQFFGPGTRLTVL.

The rearrangement joins TRBV25-1 to TRBJ2-6, with D perhaps matching TRBD1 or TRBD2 (5 bases each). The CDR3 is 17 residues long. Trimming removed 4 bases from V and 0 bases from J, with 13 bases in between. Germline loops: CDR1 MGHDK, CDR2 SYGVNS. The CDR3 DNA reads TGTGCCAGCAGTGTCCCCGGGACCACCTCTGGGGCCAACGTCCTGACTTTC. Its translation: CASSVPGTTSGANVLTF.

The rearrangement links TRBV7-2 to TRBJ2-1, with D maybe TRBD2 (5 bases). Germline lookup yields CDR1 SGHTA and CDR2 FQGNSA. The CDR3 has 16 amino acids. Trimming shortened V by 5 bases and J by 9 bases, and 23 bases separated the two germline ends. DNA of the CDR3: TGTGCCAGCAGCCCGAAGGACTCCATCAAAGGCGGTGAGCAGTTCTTC. It translates to CASSPKDSIKGGEQFF.

The chain employs TRBV7-8 and TRBJ2-5; a possible D gene is TRBD2 (6 bases). The V end lost 0 bases, the J end lost 1 base, and 12 bases lay between the germline ends. The V gene's germline CDR1 is SGHVS and CDR2 FQNEAQ. The CDR3 consists of 16 residues. In DNA, the CDR3 is TGTGCCAGCAGCTTAGCCGGGGGAGTGGCCCAAGAGACCCAGTACTTC. Residues: CASSLAGGVAQETQYF.

This chain joins TRBV7-8 and TRBJ2-3; a weak D match, TRBD2 (5 bases). This CDR3 has 16 residues. CDR1 and CDR2 from the germline V gene are SGHVS and FQNEAQ. Trimming took 4 bases from V and 2 from J, leaving 16 bases between them. CDR3 in amino acids: CASSYRPTKNTDTQYF. The CDR3 nucleotides are TGTGCCAGCAGCTACCGACCGACTAAAAACACAGATACGCAGTATTTT.

The CDR3 protein is CASSPIVFNEQFF. DNA for the CDR3: TGCGCCAGCAGTCCGATAGTTTTTAATGAGCAGTTCTTC. This rearrangement joins TRBV4-1 to TRBJ2-1; D is unclear. Trimming took off 6 bases at V and 7 bases at J, with 13 bases between the two ends. CDR1 and CDR2 from the germline V gene are MGHRA and YSYEKL. The CDR3 runs 13 residues.

This clone was counted a few times. The V call is TRBV5-4, the J call TRBJ1-6; TRBD1 is a possible D gene (6 bases). Trimming pared 7 bases from V and 5 bases from J, leaving 13 bases between. CDR1 SGHNT and CDR2 YYREEE come from the germline V gene (reference sequence). The CDR3 contains 14 residues. Written as DNA, the CDR3 is TGTGCCAGCTCCCCGGGACACAATAATTCACCCCTCCACTTT. Its protein product is CASSPGHNNSPLHF.

The gene calls are TRBV9 and TRBJ2-5; 12 bases are shared with TRBD2. Per the germline V gene, CDR1 is SGDLS and CDR2 is YYNGEE. Trimming cost V 8 bases and J 2 bases; bases outside gene matches: 7. The length of the CDR3 is 15 residues. The CDR3 coding sequence is TGTGCCAGTAGCCTAGCGGGAGGGCGACAAGAGACCCAGTACTTC. Translation gives CASSLAGGRQETQYF.

The chain joins TRBV12-3 or TRBV12-4 to TRBJ2-7; D might be TRBD1 (6 bases). This CDR3 contains 13 residues. The V end lost 5 bases, the J end lost 2 bases, and 10 bases lay between the germline ends. The CDR3 spells CASSRQDTYEQYF. The CDR3 DNA follows: TGTGCCAGCAGTCGACAGGATACCTACGAGCAGTACTTC.

The chain is built from TRBV7-9 and TRBJ2-6; D not resolved. The CDR3 contains 18 residues. Trimming removed 5 bases from V and 0 bases from J, with 17 bases in between. Germline CDR1 and CDR2: SEHNR and FQNEAQ (reference sequence). CDR3 residues: CASSPFVRFSSGANVLTF. The CDR3 coding sequence is TGTGCCAGCAGCCCATTTGTCCGGTTTAGCTCTGGGGCCAACGTCCTGACTTTC.

The V call is TRBV28, the J call TRBJ1-4; tentative D call: TRBD1 (5 bases). The length of the CDR3 is 15 residues. Germline loops: CDR1 MDHEN, CDR2 SYDVKM. Trimming took 8 bases from V and 7 from J, leaving 20 bases between them. The CDR3 coding sequence is TGTGCCAGCGGACTTGGGGGGGGAAGGAGTGAAAAACTGTTTTTT. Translated, it gives CASGLGGGRSEKLFF.

Here the CDR3 DNA reads TGTGCCAGCAGTCAACCGGGACAGGGTACCACAGATACGCAGTATTTT. Its protein product is CASSQPGQGTTDTQYF. V gene TRBV28 combines with J gene TRBJ2-3; 9 nucleotides agree with TRBD1. Losses at the gene ends were 5 bases for V and 2 bases for J; bases not matched to a gene: 8. The CDR3 loop spans 16 amino acids. Germline loops: CDR1 MDHEN, CDR2 SYDVKM.

The rearrangement uses TRBV7-6 and TRBJ2-5, with TRBD2 identical over 12 bases. The length of the CDR3 is 15 residues. Trimming removed 2 bases from V and 2 bases from J; junction bases left unmatched: 0. From germline, CDR1 is SGHVS and CDR2 FNYEAQ. In nucleotides, the CDR3 is TGTGCCAGCAGCTTAACTAGCGGGAGGCAAGAGACCCAGTACTTC. It is translated as CASSLTSGRQETQYF.

The chain joins TRBV19 to TRBJ2-2; D might be TRBD2 (6 bases). V gave up 3 bases and J gave up 5 bases, with 13 bases separating them. Germline V gives CDR1 LNHDA, CDR2 SQIVND (reference sequence). The CDR3 covers 15 residues. CDR3 coding DNA: TGTGCCAGTAGTATCGGAGGGGCGCGGACCGGGGAGCTGTTTTTT. This gives the protein CASSIGGARTGELFF.

The chain has TRBV28 and TRBJ2-1, with D hard to call. Trimming removed 7 bases from V and 3 bases from J, with 16 bases in between. Per the germline V gene, CDR1 is MDHEN and CDR2 is SYDVKM. The CDR3 is 15 amino acids. The CDR3 protein is CASNQGGLLYNEQFF. DNA for the CDR3: TGTGCCAGCAATCAAGGTGGGCTGCTCTACAATGAGCAGTTCTTC. Using reference TRBV28 and TRBJ2-1 for the parts outside the CDR3, the full variable domain is DVKVTQSSRYLVKRTGEKVFLECVQDMDHENMFWYRQDPGLGLRLIYFSYDVKMKEKGDIPEGYSVSREKKERFSLILESASTNQTSMYLCASNQGGLLYNEQFFGPGTRLTVL.

The chain links TRBV7-2 to TRBJ2-7, with 9 bases matching TRBD2. This CDR3 comprises 18 residues. The ends lost 1 base at V and 0 bases at J; junction bases unmatched: 10. In germline, CDR1 is SGHTA, CDR2 FQGNSA. The CDR3 nucleotides are TGTGCCAGCAGCTTAGTAGTTGCAGCGGGAGGTCTCTCCTACGAGCAGTACTTC. It yields the protein CASSLVVAAGGLSYEQYF.

This clone appeared once. This chain links TRBV5-4 with TRBJ1-1, with D possibly being TRBD1 (6 bases). CDR1 SGHNT and CDR2 YYREEE come from the germline V gene (reference sequence). This CDR3 contains 16 residues. V shed 2 bases and J shed 1 base, with 15 bases lying between them. In DNA, the CDR3 is TGTGCCAGCAGCTTTTCAGGGGCTTCCTCGAACACTGAAGCTTTCTTT. It translates to CASSFSGASSNTEAFF. The full variable domain, with the rest looked up from reference TRBV5-4 and TRBJ1-1, is ETGVTQSPTHLIKTRGQQVTLRCSSQSGHNTVSWYQQALGQGPQFIFQYYREEENGRGNFPPRFSGLQFPNYSSELNVNALELDDSALYLCASSFSGASSNTEAFFGQGTRLTVV.

The chain has TRBV12-3 or TRBV12-4 and TRBJ2-1; D gene uncertain. This CDR3 comprises 13 residues. The ends were cut back, 10 bases at V and 6 bases at J, with 16 bases in the middle. CDR3 bases: TGTGCCACCAAAAGATCTCTCAGCAATGAGCAGTTCTTC. Amino acid sequence: CATKRSLSNEQFF.

This clone turned up a few times. The chain uses TRBV28 and TRBJ1-2; the match to TRBD1 covers 8 bases. The CDR3 covers 16 residues. The trim removed 9 bases at V and 0 bases at J, leaving 12 bases unmatched. Germline values: CDR1 MDHEN, CDR2 SYDVKM. The CDR3 sequence: CASKMGQATANYGYTF. The DNA of the CDR3 is TGTGCCAGTAAAATGGGACAGGCGACAGCTAACTATGGCTACACCTTC.

The CDR3 sequence is CASTPTQNTEAFF. DNA for the CDR3: TGTGCCAGCACCCCGACCCAGAACACTGAAGCTTTCTTT. V and J are TRBV6-6 and TRBJ1-1; D is undetermined. This CDR3 is 13 amino acids long. Between the trimmed V and J ends, which lost 7 bases and 1 base, there was a span of 10 bases. CDR1 is MNHNY, CDR2 SVGAGI, per germline (reference sequence).

This chain links TRBV19 with TRBJ2-1; 14 bases match TRBD2. Unmatched junction bases numbered 7, after V lost 5 bases and J lost 10 bases. Germline CDR1 LNHDA, CDR2 SQIVND (reference sequence). The CDR3 is made up of 15 amino acids. This CDR3 is CASSDAGTSGREQFF. The CDR3 coding sequence is TGTGCCAGTAGTGATGCCGGGACTAGCGGGAGAGAGCAGTTCTTC.

This chain links TRBV6-5 with TRBJ1-5; 8 bases are shared with TRBD1. Germline V gene lookup returns CDR1 MNHEY and CDR2 SVGAGI. V was pared by 5 bases and J by 5 bases, with 8 bases of the junction left unmatched. The CDR3 runs 15 residues. CDR3 sequence: CASSRGTGGDQPQHF. The CDR3 region has the DNA TGTGCCAGCAGTAGAGGGACAGGTGGGGATCAGCCCCAGCATTTT.

The rearrangement uses TRBV6-5 and TRBJ1-2; D is undetermined. The V end lost 6 bases, the J end lost 3 bases, and 8 bases lay between the germline ends. Germline CDR1 MNHEY, CDR2 SVGAGI. The CDR3 sequence is 12 residues long. For the CDR3, the DNA is TGTGCCAGCAGGAACACTGACTATGGCTACACCTTC. It encodes CASRNTDYGYTF.

The chain carries TRBV6-1 and TRBJ1-5, with D uncertain. CDR1 and CDR2 from the germline V gene are MNHNS and SASEGT. The ends were cut back, 6 bases at V and 0 bases at J, with 9 bases in the middle. The CDR3 consists of 14 residues. The CDR3 here is CASRPEYSNQPQHF. The CDR3 DNA is TGTGCCAGCAGGCCAGAATATAGCAATCAGCCCCAGCATTTT.